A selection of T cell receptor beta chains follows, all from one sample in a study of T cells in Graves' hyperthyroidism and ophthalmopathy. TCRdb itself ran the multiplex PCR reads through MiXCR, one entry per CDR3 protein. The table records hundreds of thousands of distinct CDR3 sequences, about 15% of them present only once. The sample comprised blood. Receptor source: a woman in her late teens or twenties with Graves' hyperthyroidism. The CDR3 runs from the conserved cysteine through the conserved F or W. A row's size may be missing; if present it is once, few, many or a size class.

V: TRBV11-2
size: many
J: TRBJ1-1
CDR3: CASSSLPQGKGTEAFF

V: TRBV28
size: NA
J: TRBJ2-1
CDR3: CASSSLYDEQFF

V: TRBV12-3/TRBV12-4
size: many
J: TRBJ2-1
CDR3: CASRSTYNEQFF

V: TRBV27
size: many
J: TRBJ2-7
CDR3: CASSFGQKNEQYF

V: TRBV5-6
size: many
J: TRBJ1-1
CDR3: CASSFPWTGGVLTEAFF

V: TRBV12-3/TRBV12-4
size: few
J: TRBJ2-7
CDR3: CASSLGSGVGEQYF

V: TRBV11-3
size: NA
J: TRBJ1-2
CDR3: CASSLLLAAGGIGYGYTF

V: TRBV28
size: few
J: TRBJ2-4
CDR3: CASSPTPAAGGVKNIQYF

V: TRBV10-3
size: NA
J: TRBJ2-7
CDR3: CAISVGGDGEQYF

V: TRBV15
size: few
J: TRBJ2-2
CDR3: CATSSLTSPGELFF

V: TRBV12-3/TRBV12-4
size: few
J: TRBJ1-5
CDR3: CASSPTETQGNQPQHF

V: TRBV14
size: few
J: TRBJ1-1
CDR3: CASSQDWIGQGASPEAFF

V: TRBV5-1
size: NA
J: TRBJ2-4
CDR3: CASSFAGTGGKNIQYF

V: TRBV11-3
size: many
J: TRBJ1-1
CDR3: CASSGSGGTEAFF

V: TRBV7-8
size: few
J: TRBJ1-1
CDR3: CASSLESRLNTEAFF

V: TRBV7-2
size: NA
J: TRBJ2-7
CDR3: CASSLTPPGGLYEQYF

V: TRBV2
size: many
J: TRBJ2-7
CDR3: CASSRSTSGRDYEQYF

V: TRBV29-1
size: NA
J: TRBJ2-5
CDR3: CSVVAGNFETQYF

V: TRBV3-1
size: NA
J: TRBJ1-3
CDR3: CASSQARPGNTIYF

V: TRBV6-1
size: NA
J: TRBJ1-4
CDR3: CASLGTALMRKLFF

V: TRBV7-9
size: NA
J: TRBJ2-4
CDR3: CASSLGPRGRDNIQYF

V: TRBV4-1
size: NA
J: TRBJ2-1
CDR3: CASSHVALANNEQFF

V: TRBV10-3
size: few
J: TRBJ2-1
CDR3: CAISTSGHNEQFF

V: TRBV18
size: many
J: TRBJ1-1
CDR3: CASSPSLGAEAFF

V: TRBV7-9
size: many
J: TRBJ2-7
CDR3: CASSFSGRPHEQYF

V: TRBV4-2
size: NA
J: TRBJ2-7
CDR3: CASSQDAHADSSYEQYF

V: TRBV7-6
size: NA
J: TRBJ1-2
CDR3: CASSPGTGSDGYTF

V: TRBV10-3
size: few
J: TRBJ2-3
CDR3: CAISGGNTDTQYF

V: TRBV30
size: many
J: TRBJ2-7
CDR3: CAWRASGSGRQYF

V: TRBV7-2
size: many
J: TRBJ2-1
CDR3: CASTLGLAPNSNEQFF

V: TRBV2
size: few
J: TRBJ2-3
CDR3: CASWTETQYF

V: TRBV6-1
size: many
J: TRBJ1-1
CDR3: CASRQSPSDLDNTEAFF

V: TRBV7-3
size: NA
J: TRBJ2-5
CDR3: CASTFRPSETQYF

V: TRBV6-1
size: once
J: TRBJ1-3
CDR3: CASSEGPRGGNTIYF

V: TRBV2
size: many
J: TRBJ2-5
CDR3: CASSDRSILAGSAVLKETQYF

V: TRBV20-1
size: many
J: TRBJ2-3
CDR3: CSVAGAADTQYF

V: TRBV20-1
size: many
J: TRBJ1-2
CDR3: CSAKASTNYGYTF

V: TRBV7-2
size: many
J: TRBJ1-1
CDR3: CASSLAPEDTEAFF

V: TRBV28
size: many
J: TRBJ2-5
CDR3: CASRPPKGPLNRETQYF

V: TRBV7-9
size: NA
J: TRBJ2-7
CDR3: CASSLSGAGYSYEQYF

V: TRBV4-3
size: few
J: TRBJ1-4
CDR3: CASSRMGAEKLFF

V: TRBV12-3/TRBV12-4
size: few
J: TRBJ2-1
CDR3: CATQLAGVYEQFF

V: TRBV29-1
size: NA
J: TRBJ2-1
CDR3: CSVDPTSGRAGEQFF

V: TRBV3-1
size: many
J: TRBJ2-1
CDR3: CASSRPAREGPVNEQFF

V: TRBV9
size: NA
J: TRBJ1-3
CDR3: CASSGHGGGIYF

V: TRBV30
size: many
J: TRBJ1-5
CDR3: CAWSGQRNQPQHF

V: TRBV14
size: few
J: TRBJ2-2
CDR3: CASGTVKGELFF

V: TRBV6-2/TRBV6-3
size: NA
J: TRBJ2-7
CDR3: CASTADRYEQYF

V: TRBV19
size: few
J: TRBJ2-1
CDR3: CASTPGHPYNEQFF

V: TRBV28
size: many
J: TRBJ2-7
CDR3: CASRSGHSYEQYF

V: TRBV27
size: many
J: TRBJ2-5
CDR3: CASGETGTKQETQYF

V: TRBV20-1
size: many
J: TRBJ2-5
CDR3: CSARGGGQETQYF

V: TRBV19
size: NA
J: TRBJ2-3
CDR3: CASSKRLTDTQYF

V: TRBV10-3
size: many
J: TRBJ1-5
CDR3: CAISGPDVQPQHF

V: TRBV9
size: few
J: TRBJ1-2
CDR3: CASSAHQNYGYTF

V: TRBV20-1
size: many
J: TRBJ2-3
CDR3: CSARAWSPSTDTQYF

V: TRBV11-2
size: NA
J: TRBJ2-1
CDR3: CASSLEPRTSGVTFNEQFF

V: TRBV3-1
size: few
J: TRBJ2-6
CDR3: CASRRSGDLSRGANVLTF

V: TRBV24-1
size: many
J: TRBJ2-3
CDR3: CATSEYRTSGVGTDTQYF

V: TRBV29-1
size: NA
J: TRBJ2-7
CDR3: CSVDGEGIYEQYF